A single sample is the source of the 5 T cell receptor beta chains below, sequenced in a study of CD8+ T cells in alopecia areata. Specified treatment: oral pan-JAK inhibitor, 5-10 mg twice daily. Following RNA extraction, reverse transcription yielded cDNA that acted as the sequencing template. Some clones are missing from TCRdb's copy, which holds only in-frame ones; the method was immunoSEQ multiplex PCR. The profile shows 180,000 or so clones, approximately 51% of them singletons. The material sequenced was CD8+ T cells sorted from blood, taken around week 52, from a patient treated with tofacitinib. These receptors all stem from a human donor with alopecia areata.

This clone was picked up a small number of times. The rearrangement links TRBV7-2 to TRBJ1-2, with a possible D match to TRBD1 (6 bases). The germline gives CDR1 SGHTA, CDR2 FQGNSA. Trimming shortened V by 4 bases and J by 4 bases, and 13 bases separated the two germline ends. The CDR3 sequence is 14 residues long. Here the CDR3 reads CASSSTTGTYGYTF. CDR3 in DNA: TGTGCCAGCAGCTCAACAACAGGGACCTATGGCTACACCTTC.

The chain has TRBV5-6 and TRBJ2-7; perhaps TRBD1 as D (5 bases). The CDR3 is 14 amino acids. Germline lookup yields CDR1 SGHDT and CDR2 YYEEEE. V was trimmed by 3 bases and J by 0 bases, leaving 10 bases between them. The CDR3 coding sequence is TGTGCCAGCAGCTCTCAGGGTGCCTCCTACGAGCAGTACTTC. This gives the protein CASSSQGASYEQYF.

V and J are TRBV5-4 and TRBJ2-1, with D hard to call. Per the germline V gene, CDR1 is SGHNT and CDR2 is YYREEE (reference sequence). V was clipped by 0 bases and J by 3 bases, with 10 bases between them. This CDR3 contains 15 residues. The CDR3 DNA sequence: TGTGCCAGCAGCTTGGTAGTTCGAGACTACAATGAGCAGTTCTTC. Translated: CASSLVVRDYNEQFF.

The chain is built from TRBV15 and TRBJ2-7; D remains ambiguous. Trimming pared 0 bases from V and 3 bases from J, leaving 12 bases between. Per the germline V gene, CDR1 is LNHNV and CDR2 is YYDKDF (reference sequence). The CDR3 consists of 15 residues. CDR3 sequence (DNA): TGTGCCACCAGCAGAGATCTCCTAACAGACTACGAGCAGTACTTC. Encoded protein: CATSRDLLTDYEQYF.

This clone turned up a few times. The chain employs TRBV15 and TRBJ1-1, with 8 nucleotides matching TRBD1. The trim removed 5 bases at V and 1 base at J, leaving 3 bases unmatched. The CDR3 sequence is 14 residues long. Germline CDR1 and CDR2: LNHNV and YYDKDF (reference sequence). The chain's CDR3 is CATSLTGGNTEAFF. In DNA, the CDR3 is TGTGCCACCAGCCTAACAGGGGGGAACACTGAAGCTTTCTTT.